This paragraph covers one T cell receptor beta chain sequence. Antigen unknown. Cultured CD4+ T cells had their DNA profiled by the Oncomine TCR Beta short-read assay. The source of extracted genomic DNA was cultured CD4+ T cells. TCRdb re-analysed the PCR reads in MiXCR, keeping a single row per CDR3 protein. The table records 15,000 to 20,000 distinct CDR3 sequences, roughly three fifths of them present only once. This sample is drawn from a study of vaccination and CD4 T cells after COVID-19. Study information: The convalescents comprised six males and four females, two of them Hispanic.

Treatment indicated: approximately nine-day PBMC culture with coronavirus spike peptide pools or control peptides (ViraFEST assay). The ViraFEST method relied on peptide pools to expand antigen-specific T cells, followed by TCR sequencing. The material sequenced was CD4+ T cells from blood, cultured in vitro. The receptor comes from a human donor who had recovered from COVID-19.

CDR3 sequence: CASSSTGGWGGYTF. The DNA of the CDR3 is TGTGCCAGCAGCTCAACAGGGGGATGGGGGGGCTACACCTTC. This chain uses TRBV7-3 with TRBJ1-2, with 8 bases fitting TRBD1. The CDR3 consists of 14 residues. Germline V gene data show CDR1 as SGHTA and CDR2 as FQGTGA. The V segment lost 4 bases and the J segment 8 bases; nucleotides outside the gene matches: 9.